The 10 T cell receptor beta chains below all came from one sample that was sequenced in a study of shared clonotypes between healthy human individuals. Generated by immunoSEQ multiplex PCR, the TCRdb table keeps only in-frame clones and is missing some. The sample holds over a million clones, 95% to 97% seen once. The specimen was naive CD4+ T cells sorted from blood. Subset described: CD45RA+ positively selected. The receptors were gathered from a man aged 30 to 39 in good health.

The gene calls are TRBV7-2 and TRBJ2-7; D not certain. This CDR3 comprises 12 residues. The germline gives CDR1 SGHTA, CDR2 FQGNSA. The V and J ends lost 6 bases and 3 bases respectively, with 9 bases between them. The CDR3 DNA reads TGTGCCAGCAGTTCCGGTCACTACGAGCAGTACTTC. The encoded protein is CASSSGHYEQYF. Variable domain in full (rest from reference TRBV7-2 and TRBJ2-7): GAGVSQSPSNKVTEKGKDVELRCDPISGHTALYWYRQSLGQGLEFLIYFQGNSAPDKSGLPSDRFSAERTGGSVSTLTIQRTQQEDSAVYLCASSSGHYEQYFGPGTRLTVT.

V usage is TRBV27 and J usage is TRBJ2-1, with a weak D call TRBD2 (6 bases). With 5 bases removed from V and 6 bases from J, the gap between germline ends came to 20 bases. CDR1 and CDR2 from the germline V gene are MNHEY and SMNVEV (reference sequence). The length of the CDR3 is 16 residues. CDR3 sequence reads: CASSGLPLARINEQFF. The CDR3 coding sequence is TGTGCCAGCAGTGGATTGCCCCTAGCGCGGATCAATGAGCAGTTCTTC.

CDR3 protein: CASSDAYPSGANTGELFF. CDR3 DNA sequence: TGTGCCAGCAGTGACGCGTACCCTAGCGGGGCGAACACCGGGGAGCTGTTTTTT. The chain combines TRBV6-4 with TRBJ2-2, with TRBD2 identical over 9 bases. CDR3 length: 18 residues. V was pared by 2 bases and J by 0 bases, with 7 bases of the junction left unmatched. Germline V gene data show CDR1 as MRHNA and CDR2 as SNTAGT.

V is TRBV14 and J is TRBJ1-3; 7 bases match TRBD1. The J segment lost 0 bases and the V segment lost 1 base, leaving 0 bases of the junction unmatched. CDR1 SGHDN and CDR2 FVKESK come from the germline V gene. This CDR3 comprises 15 residues. The CDR3 DNA reads as TGTGCCAGCAGCCAAGGGGACAGCTCTGGAAACACCATATATTTT. Encoded protein: CASSQGDSSGNTIYF.

As DNA, the CDR3 is TGTGCCAGCAGCACCAGACCGGGTTCCTACAATGAGCAGTTCTTC. Its protein is CASSTRPGSYNEQFF. J is TRBJ2-1 and V is TRBV13; D gene ambiguous. CDR3 length: 15 amino acids. Trimming removed 5 bases from V and 1 base from J, with 12 bases in between. Looked up from germline, CDR1 is PRHDT and CDR2 is FYEKMQ (reference sequence). The complete variable domain, with remaining parts taken from reference TRBV13 and TRBJ2-1, reads AAGVIQSPRHLIKEKRETATLKCYPIPRHDTVYWYQQGPGQDPQFLISFYEKMQSDKGSIPDRFSAQQFSDYHSELNMSSLELGDSALYFCASSTRPGSYNEQFFGPGTRLTVL.

This chain joins TRBV7-7 and TRBJ2-5, with 9 positions matching TRBD1. The CDR3 contains 14 residues. J gave up 1 base and V 5 bases, and 2 bases lay outside the gene matches. The germline gives CDR1 SSHAT, CDR2 FNYEAQ (reference sequence). The CDR3 DNA is TGTGCCAGCAGCATGGACAGGGGCCAAGAGACCCAGTACTTC. Its translation: CASSMDRGQETQYF.

V gene TRBV29-1 combines with J gene TRBJ2-1, with D perhaps TRBD2 (6 bases). Germline assignment: CDR1 SQVTM and CDR2 ANQGSEA. V was clipped by 6 bases and J by 4 bases, with 16 bases between them. CDR3 length: 14 amino acids. Written as DNA, the CDR3 is TGCAGCGTGGAAATACTAGCCGGATACAATGAGCAGTTCTTC. This sequence encodes CSVEILAGYNEQFF.

This chain links TRBV30 with TRBJ2-3; 11 nucleotides line up with TRBD2. J lost 0 bases, V lost 1 base, and 3 bases had no gene match. CDR3 length: 16 amino acids. Looked up from germline, CDR1 is GTSNPN and CDR2 is SVGIG (reference sequence). The chain's CDR3 is CAWSAGLADSTDTQYF. In nucleotides, the CDR3 is TGTGCCTGGAGTGCGGGACTAGCGGACAGCACAGATACGCAGTATTTT.

This clone was counted once. The chain carries TRBV7-3 and TRBJ2-1, with 7 nucleotides matching TRBD2. Trimming took 3 bases from V and 4 from J; bases not matched to a gene: 15. The length of the CDR3 is 18 residues. Germline V gene data show CDR1 as SGHTA and CDR2 as FQGTGA. The CDR3 loop is CASSFIASAAGDYNEQFF. CDR3 nucleotides: TGTGCCAGCAGCTTTATCGCTTCTGCGGCGGGAGATTACAATGAGCAGTTCTTC.

The rearrangement uses TRBV7-2 and TRBJ2-7, with 11 bases matching TRBD2. This CDR3 spans 17 amino acids. V dropped 5 bases and J dropped 2; count of bases not matched to a gene: 11. Germline V gene lookup returns CDR1 SGHTA and CDR2 FQGNSA. The CDR3 DNA sequence: TGTGCCAGCAGCCTTCGGACTAGCGGGCCTCCCACCTACGAGCAGTACTTC. This codes for CASSLRTSGPPTYEQYF. Variable domain in full (rest from reference TRBV7-2 and TRBJ2-7): GAGVSQSPSNKVTEKGKDVELRCDPISGHTALYWYRQSLGQGLEFLIYFQGNSAPDKSGLPSDRFSAERTGGSVSTLTIQRTQQEDSAVYLCASSLRTSGPPTYEQYFGPGTRLTVT.